This T cell receptor (beta chain) was recorded in a study of lymphopenia after photon versus proton radiotherapy. The germline V and J ends were trimmed by 6 bases and 5 bases, with 5 bases remaining between them. The CDR3 is 11 amino acids. The germline V gene encodes CDR1 MNHEY and CDR2 SVGAGI. Data came from immunoSEQ multiplex PCR; TCRdb stores just in-frame clones and leaves some out. The sample has approximately 65,000 clones, roughly 87% seen once. The chain has TRBV6-5 and TRBJ1-3, with no clear D. The source is a man older than 75 with esophageal cancer. Source: peripheral blood, taken from a patient treated with proton-based radiotherapy. The CDR3, as DNA: TGTGCCAGCAGACTCAGAAACACCATATATTTT. Amino acid sequence: CASRLRNTIYF.